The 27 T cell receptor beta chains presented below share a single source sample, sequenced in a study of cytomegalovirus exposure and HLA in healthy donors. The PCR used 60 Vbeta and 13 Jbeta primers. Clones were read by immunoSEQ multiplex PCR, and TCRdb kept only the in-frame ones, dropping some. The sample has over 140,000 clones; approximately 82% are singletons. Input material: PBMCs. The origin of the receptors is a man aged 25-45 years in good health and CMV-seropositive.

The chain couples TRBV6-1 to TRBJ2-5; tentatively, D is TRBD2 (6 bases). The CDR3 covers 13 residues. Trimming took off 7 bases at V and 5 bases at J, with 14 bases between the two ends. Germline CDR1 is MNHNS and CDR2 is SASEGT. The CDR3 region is CASTEAGRETQYF. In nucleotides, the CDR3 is TGTGCCAGCACTGAGGCAGGGAGGGAGACCCAGTACTTC.

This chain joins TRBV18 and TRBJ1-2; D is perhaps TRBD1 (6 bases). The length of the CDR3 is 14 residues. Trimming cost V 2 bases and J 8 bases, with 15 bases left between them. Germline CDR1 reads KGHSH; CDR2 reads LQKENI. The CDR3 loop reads CASSPGAGEDGYTF. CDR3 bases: TGTGCCAGCTCACCAGGTGCAGGGGAAGACGGCTACACCTTC.

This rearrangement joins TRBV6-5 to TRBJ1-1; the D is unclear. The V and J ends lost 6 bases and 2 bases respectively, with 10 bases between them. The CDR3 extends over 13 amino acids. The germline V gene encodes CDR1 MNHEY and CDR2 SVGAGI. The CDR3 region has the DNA TGTGCCAGCAGGGCAGAGGGTAACACTGAAGCTTTCTTT. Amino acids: CASRAEGNTEAFF.

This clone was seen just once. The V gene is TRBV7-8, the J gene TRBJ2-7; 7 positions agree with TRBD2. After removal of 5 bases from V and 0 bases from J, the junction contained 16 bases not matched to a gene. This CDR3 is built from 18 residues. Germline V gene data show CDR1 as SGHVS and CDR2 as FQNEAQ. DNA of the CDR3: TGTGCCAGCAGCACCGACCTTGCGGGGGAAACATACTCCTACGAGCAGTACTTC. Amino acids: CASSTDLAGETYSYEQYF.

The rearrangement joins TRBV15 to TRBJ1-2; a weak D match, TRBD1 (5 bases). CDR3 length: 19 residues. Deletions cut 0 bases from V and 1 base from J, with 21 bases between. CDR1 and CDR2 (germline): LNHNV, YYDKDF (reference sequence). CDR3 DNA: TGTGCCACCAGCAGAGATTTAGTGGGTTTGGGGGGATTTAACTATGGCTACACCTTC. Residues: CATSRDLVGLGGFNYGYTF.

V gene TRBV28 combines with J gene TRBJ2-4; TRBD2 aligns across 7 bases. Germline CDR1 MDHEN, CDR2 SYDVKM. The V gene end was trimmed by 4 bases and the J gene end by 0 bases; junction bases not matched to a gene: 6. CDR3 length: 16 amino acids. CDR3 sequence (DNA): TGTGCCAGCAGTTGGGGGAGGGCGTTAGCCAAAAACATTCAGTACTTC. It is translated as CASSWGRALAKNIQYF.

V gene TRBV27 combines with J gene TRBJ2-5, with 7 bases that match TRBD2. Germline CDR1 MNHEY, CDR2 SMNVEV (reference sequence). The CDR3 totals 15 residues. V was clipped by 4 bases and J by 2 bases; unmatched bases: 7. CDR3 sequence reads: CASSYLAASQETQYF. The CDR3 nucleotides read TGTGCCAGCAGTTACCTAGCGGCCTCACAAGAGACCCAGTACTTC.

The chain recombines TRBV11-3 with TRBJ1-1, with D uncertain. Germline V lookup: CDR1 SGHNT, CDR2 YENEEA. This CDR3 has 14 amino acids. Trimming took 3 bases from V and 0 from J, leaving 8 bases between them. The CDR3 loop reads CASSFGRMNTEAFF. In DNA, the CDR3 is TGTGCCAGCAGCTTCGGTAGAATGAACACTGAAGCTTTCTTT.

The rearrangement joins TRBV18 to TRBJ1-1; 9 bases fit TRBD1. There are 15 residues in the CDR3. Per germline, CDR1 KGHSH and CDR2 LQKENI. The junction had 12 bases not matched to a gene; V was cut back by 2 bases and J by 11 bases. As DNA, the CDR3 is TGTGCCAGCTCACCAGGACAGGGGCCATTGGGGGACGCTTTCTTT. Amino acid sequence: CASSPGQGPLGDAFF. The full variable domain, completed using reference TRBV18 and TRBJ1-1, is NAGVMQNPRHLVRRRGQEARLRCSPMKGHSHVYWYRQLPEEGLKFMVYLQKENIIDESGMPKERFSAEFPKEGPSILRIQQVVRGDSAAYFCASSPGQGPLGDAFFGQGTRLTVV.

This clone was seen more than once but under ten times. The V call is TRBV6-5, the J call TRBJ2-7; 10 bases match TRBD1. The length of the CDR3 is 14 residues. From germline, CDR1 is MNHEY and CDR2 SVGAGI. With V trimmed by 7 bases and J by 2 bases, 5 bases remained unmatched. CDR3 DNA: TGTGCCAGCATGACAGGACAGGGGGCCTACGAGCAGTACTTC. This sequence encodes CASMTGQGAYEQYF.

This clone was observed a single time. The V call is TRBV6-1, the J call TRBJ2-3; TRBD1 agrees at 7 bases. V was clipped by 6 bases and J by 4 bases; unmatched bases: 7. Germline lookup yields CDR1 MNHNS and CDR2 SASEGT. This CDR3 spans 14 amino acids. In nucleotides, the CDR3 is TGTGCCAGCAGAACAGGGGACGGGGCAGATACGCAGTATTTT. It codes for CASRTGDGADTQYF.

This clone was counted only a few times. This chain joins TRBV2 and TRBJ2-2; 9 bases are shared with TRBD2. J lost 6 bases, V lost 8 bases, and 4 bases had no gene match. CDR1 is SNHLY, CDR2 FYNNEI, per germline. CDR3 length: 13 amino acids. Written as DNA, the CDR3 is TGTGCCAGCCGGGCGGGAGGGTCCGGGGAGCTGTTTTTT. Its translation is CASRAGGSGELFF.

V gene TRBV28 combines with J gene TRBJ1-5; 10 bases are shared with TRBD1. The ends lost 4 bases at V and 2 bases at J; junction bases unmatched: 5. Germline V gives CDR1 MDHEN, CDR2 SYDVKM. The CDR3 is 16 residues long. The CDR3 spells CASSSGTGVGNQPQHF. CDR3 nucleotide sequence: TGTGCCAGCAGTTCCGGGACAGGGGTCGGCAATCAGCCCCAGCATTTT.

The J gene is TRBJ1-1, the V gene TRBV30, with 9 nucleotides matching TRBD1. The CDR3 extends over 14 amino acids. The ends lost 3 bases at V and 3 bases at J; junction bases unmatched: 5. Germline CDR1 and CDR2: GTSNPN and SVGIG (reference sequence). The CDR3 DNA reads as TGTGCCTGGAGCCCGGGACAGGGAGACACTGAAGCTTTCTTT. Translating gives CAWSPGQGDTEAFF.

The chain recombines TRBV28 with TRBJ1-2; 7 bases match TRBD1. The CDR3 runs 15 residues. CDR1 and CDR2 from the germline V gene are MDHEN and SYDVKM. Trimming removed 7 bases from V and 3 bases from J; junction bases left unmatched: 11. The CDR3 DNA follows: TGTGCCAGCACCTCGGTTTTCCAGGGGGACTATGGCTACACCTTC. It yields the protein CASTSVFQGDYGYTF.

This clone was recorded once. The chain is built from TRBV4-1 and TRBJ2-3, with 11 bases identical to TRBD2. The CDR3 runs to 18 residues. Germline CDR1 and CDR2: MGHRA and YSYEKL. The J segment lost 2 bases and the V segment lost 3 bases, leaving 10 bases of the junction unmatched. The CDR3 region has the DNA TGCGCCAGCAGCCAGGGATTTACTAGCGGGGGACCCACAGATACGCAGTATTTT. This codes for CASSQGFTSGGPTDTQYF.

The chain's CDR3 is CASSTGLSAQYF. The CDR3 DNA is TGTGCCAGCAGCACCGGACTGAGCGCGCAGTACTTC. The chain joins TRBV5-5 to TRBJ2-7; D is possibly TRBD2 (5 bases). Germline V lookup: CDR1 SGHKS, CDR2 YYEKEE (reference sequence). There are 12 residues in the CDR3. Trimming pared 4 bases from V and 9 bases from J, leaving 14 bases between.

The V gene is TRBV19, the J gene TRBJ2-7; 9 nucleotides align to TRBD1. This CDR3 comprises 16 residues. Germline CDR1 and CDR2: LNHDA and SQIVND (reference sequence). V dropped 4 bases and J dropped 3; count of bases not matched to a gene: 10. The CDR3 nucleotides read TGTGCCAGTAGTACCCAGGCCGGGACAGGGATCTACGAGCAGTACTTC. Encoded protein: CASSTQAGTGIYEQYF. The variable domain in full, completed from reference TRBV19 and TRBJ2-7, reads DGGITQSPKYLFRKEGQNVTLSCEQNLNHDAMYWYRQDPGQGLRLIYYSQIVNDFQKGDIAEGYSVSREKKESFPLTVTSAQKNPTAFYLCASSTQAGTGIYEQYFGPGTRLTVT.

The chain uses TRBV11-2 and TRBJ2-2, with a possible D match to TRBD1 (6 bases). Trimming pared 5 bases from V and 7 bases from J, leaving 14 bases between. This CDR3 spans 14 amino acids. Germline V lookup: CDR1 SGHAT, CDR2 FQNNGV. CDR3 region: CASSTGQFGGELFF. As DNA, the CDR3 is TGTGCCAGCAGCACTGGACAGTTTGGCGGGGAGCTGTTTTTT.

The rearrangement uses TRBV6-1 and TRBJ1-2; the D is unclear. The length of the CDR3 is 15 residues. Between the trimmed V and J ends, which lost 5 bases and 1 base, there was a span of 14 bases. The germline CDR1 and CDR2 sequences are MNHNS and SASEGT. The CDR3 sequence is CASSPQAEFNYGYTF. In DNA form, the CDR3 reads TGTGCCAGCAGTCCTCAGGCCGAATTTAACTATGGCTACACCTTC.

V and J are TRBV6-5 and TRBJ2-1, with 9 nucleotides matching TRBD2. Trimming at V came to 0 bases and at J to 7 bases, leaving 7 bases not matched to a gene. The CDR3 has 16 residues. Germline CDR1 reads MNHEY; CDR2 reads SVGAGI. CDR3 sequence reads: CASSYSGLAIWNEQFF. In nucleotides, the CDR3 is TGTGCCAGCAGTTACTCCGGACTAGCGATATGGAATGAGCAGTTCTTC.

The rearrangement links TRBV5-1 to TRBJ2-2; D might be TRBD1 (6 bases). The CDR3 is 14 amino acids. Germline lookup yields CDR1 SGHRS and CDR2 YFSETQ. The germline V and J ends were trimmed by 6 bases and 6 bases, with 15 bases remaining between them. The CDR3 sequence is CASTIPTGPGELFF. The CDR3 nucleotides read TGCGCCAGCACCATACCGACAGGACCCGGGGAGCTGTTTTTT.

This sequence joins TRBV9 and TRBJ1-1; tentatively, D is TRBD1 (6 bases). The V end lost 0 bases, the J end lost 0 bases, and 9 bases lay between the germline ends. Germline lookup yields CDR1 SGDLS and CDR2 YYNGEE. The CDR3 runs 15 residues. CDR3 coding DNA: TGTGCCAGCAGCGTAGCAGGACAGCTGAACACTGAAGCTTTCTTT. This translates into CASSVAGQLNTEAFF.

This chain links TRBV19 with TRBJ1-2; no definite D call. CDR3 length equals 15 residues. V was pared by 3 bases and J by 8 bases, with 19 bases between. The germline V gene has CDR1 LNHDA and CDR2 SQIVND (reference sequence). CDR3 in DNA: TGTGCCAGTAGTATTGAGGAGGAGGGAATAGGCGGCTACACCTTC. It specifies CASSIEEEGIGGYTF.

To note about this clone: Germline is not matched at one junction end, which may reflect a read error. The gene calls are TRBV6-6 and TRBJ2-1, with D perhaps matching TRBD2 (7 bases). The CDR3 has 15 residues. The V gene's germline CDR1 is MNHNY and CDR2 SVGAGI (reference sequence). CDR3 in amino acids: CASSYGGGRDDEPFF. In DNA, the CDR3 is TGTGCCAGCAGTTACGGCGGGGGCAGGGACGATGAGCCGTTCTTC.

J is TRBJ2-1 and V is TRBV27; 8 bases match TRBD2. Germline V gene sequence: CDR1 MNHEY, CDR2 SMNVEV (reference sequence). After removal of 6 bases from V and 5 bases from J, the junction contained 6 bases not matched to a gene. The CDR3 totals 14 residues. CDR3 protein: CASRTGGADNEQFF. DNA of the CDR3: TGTGCCAGCAGAACGGGGGGGGCCGACAATGAGCAGTTCTTC.

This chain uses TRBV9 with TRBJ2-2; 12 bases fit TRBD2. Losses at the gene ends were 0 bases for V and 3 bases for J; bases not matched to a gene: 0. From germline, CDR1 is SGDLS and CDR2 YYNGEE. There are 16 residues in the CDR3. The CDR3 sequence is CASSVASGRDTGELFF. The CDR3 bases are TGTGCCAGCAGCGTAGCTAGCGGGAGGGACACCGGGGAGCTGTTTTTT.